A selection of T cell receptor beta chains follows, all from one sample in a study of OX40 agonist ivuxolimab in advanced cancers. TCRdb's copy holds only in-frame clones and misses some; the assay was immunoSEQ multiplex PCR. The table lists about 68,000 clones, 65% to 85% of them singletons, with about 11% in the top ten. The specimen comprised CD4+ or CD8+ T cells sorted from blood, sampled in a trial of the OX40 agonist ivuxolimab. These receptors all stem from an adult with an advanced solid tumor such as melanoma, head and neck, liver or kidney cancer. Both conserved end residues are trimmed from each CDR3. Size is omitted from some rows. Given values are once, few, many or a class for expanded clones.

V: TRBV28; size: .; CDR3: ASSPGQWDEQF
V: TRBV27; size: once; CDR3: ASSPPHRDLYEQY
V: TRBV25-1; size: .; CDR3: ASSEYSLDGANEKLF
V: TRBV7-9; size: .; CDR3: AMRGLAGELF
V: TRBV28; size: few; CDR3: ASSLASGGSTDTQY
V: TRBV18; size: .; CDR3: ASQGALNEKLF
V: TRBV12-5; size: .; CDR3: ASGSGQTEADTQY
V: TRBV14; size: .; CDR3: ASSQDLQGGTGELF
V: TRBV19; size: .; CDR3: ASSPPGTAYNEQF
V: TRBV4-1; size: .; CDR3: ASSQERSGLAQETQY
V: TRBV7-9; size: .; CDR3: ASWGSPNEKLF
V: TRBV6-1; size: .; CDR3: ASSEEEGARGYGYT
V: TRBV5-1; size: .; CDR3: ASSSQGAGDTQY
V: TRBV5-4; size: .; CDR3: ASSAPPAGYT
V: TRBV6-1; size: .; CDR3: ASTGTGWWTQY
V: TRBV7-2; size: .; CDR3: ASSLGPTGGRASEQY
V: TRBV20-1; size: .; CDR3: SARVDSLQF
V: TRBV7-3; size: few; CDR3: ASTTDGLHGYT
V: TRBV7-2; size: .; CDR3: ASAFSRGSGQY
V: TRBV5-1; size: .; CDR3: ASSQRTRADTQY
V: TRBV28; size: .; CDR3: ASRSDRGGQPQH
V: TRBV5-1; size: .; CDR3: ASSRSGASTDTQY
V: TRBV18; size: .; CDR3: ASSPMAISNQPQH
V: TRBV28; size: .; CDR3: ASQLRVSIVSSYNEQF
V: TRBV7-2; size: medium-sized; CDR3: ASSQAGDSGGVWEQY
V: TRBV28; size: .; CDR3: ASSLWVSGLLYNEQF
V: TRBV5-8; size: .; CDR3: ASTIPDRIYGYT
V: TRBV5-4; size: .; CDR3: ASSLASGISDTQY
V: TRBV10-3; size: .; CDR3: ATSGGGSGQETQY
V: TRBV9; size: .; CDR3: ASSVTVGTGNYGYT
V: TRBV29-1; size: .; CDR3: SVATGTPNEKLF
V: TRBV19; size: .; CDR3: ASSSAGQVTDTQY
V: TRBV7-2; size: .; CDR3: ASSFLSSADTQY
V: TRBV5-1; size: .; CDR3: ASSKTGPYEQY
V: TRBV19; size: .; CDR3: ASSIGGINIQY
V: TRBV29-1; size: .; CDR3: SVGGGANTGELF
V: TRBV28; size: few; CDR3: ASSLAQTYQPQH
V: TRBV20-1; size: .; CDR3: SVFDSDTQY
V: TRBV28; size: .; CDR3: ASSSSLNTEAF
V: TRBV7-9; size: once; CDR3: ASSFGTGGGYT
V: TRBV6-5; size: .; CDR3: ASSTRGGINYGYT
V: TRBV6-9; size: .; CDR3: ASSLRDRDTGELF
V: TRBV4-1; size: .; CDR3: ASSQDKTRGYNSPLH
V: TRBV5-1; size: .; CDR3: ASSLALGTGGSRGTEAF
V: TRBV5-5; size: once; CDR3: ASSLGLAGVLTGELF
V: TRBV4-3; size: once; CDR3: ASSQDSQGGREQY
V: TRBV9; size: .; CDR3: ASSVAAGGPNTGELF
V: TRBV14; size: few; CDR3: ASSQTGGGVPTEAF
V: TRBV5-4; size: .; CDR3: ASSPEILAGGWSTQY
V: TRBV7-2; size: .; CDR3: ASSLLNNDYGYT
V: TRBV10-3; size: once; CDR3: AISAGGGSGANVLT
V: TRBV7-9; size: .; CDR3: ASSSRGGGEADTQY
V: TRBV10-3; size: once; CDR3: AISQTSGSYEQY